These 16 T cell receptor beta chains originate from one sample sequenced in a study of long-term antiretroviral therapy in people with HIV. An immunoSEQ assay, version v3.0, was performed at survey level. Clones were read by immunoSEQ multiplex PCR, and TCRdb kept only the in-frame ones, dropping some. Counted here are about 44,000 clones, 90% to 95% occurring once; the ten biggest clones make up about 2.5%. The starting material was unsorted PBMCs, obtained 3.7 years after starting antiretroviral therapy. These receptors were collected from a woman between 50 and 59 years old with HIV.

The chain recombines TRBV7-3 with TRBJ2-2; TRBD2 matches at 7 bases. The trim removed 5 bases at V and 4 bases at J, leaving 13 bases unmatched. Germline CDR1 SGHTA, CDR2 FQGTGA. CDR3 size: 17 residues. The CDR3 loop reads CASSPLGGIGATGELFF. CDR3 sequence (DNA): TGTGCCAGCAGCCCCCTGGGGGGGATTGGGGCCACCGGGGAGCTGTTTTTT.

Written as DNA, the CDR3 is TGTGCCACCAGCAATGGGGGGAGCAATCAGCCCCAGCATTTT. It codes for CATSNGGSNQPQHF. The chain couples TRBV15 to TRBJ1-5; TRBD1 is a possible D gene (5 bases). Germline CDR1 is LNHNV and CDR2 is YYDKDF (reference sequence). Trimming stripped 4 bases from V and 1 base from J, with 8 bases between. The CDR3 covers 14 residues. The variable domain in full, with the rest retrieved from reference TRBV15 and TRBJ1-5, is DAMVIQNPRYQVTQFGKPVTLSCSQTLNHNVMYWYQQKSSQAPKLLFHYYDKDFNNEADTPDNFQSRRPNTSFCFLDIRSPGLGDTAMYLCATSNGGSNQPQHFGDGTRLSIL.

This clone was seen once. This chain uses TRBV2 with TRBJ2-2; no clear D gene. CDR3 size: 16 residues. Looked up from germline, CDR1 is SNHLY and CDR2 is FYNNEI. Trimming cost V 1 base and J 4 bases, with 13 bases left between them. The CDR3 protein is CASSEESGGSTGELFF. Written as DNA, the CDR3 is TGTGCCAGCAGTGAAGAGTCGGGCGGCTCCACCGGGGAGCTGTTTTTT.

The chain is built from TRBV5-6 and TRBJ2-3, with a tentative D call TRBD2 (5 bases). V was clipped by 4 bases and J by 3 bases, with 12 bases between them. The germline CDR1 and CDR2 sequences are SGHDT and YYEEEE. The length of the CDR3 is 14 residues. The CDR3 DNA reads TGTGCCAGCAGCCTTGCGGGTAGGACAGATACGCAGTATTTT. It specifies CASSLAGRTDTQYF.

The chain joins TRBV19 to TRBJ1-2, with 7 bases matching TRBD1. After removal of 1 base from V and 7 bases from J, the junction contained 6 bases not matched to a gene. Germline CDR1 LNHDA, CDR2 SQIVND (reference sequence). This CDR3 spans 14 amino acids. The CDR3 DNA reads as TGTGCCAGTAGTATAGGACAGGGATTGGGTGGCTACACCTTC. Protein product: CASSIGQGLGGYTF.

This clone has a single count. The V gene is TRBV6-1, the J gene TRBJ1-2; no definite D call. V lost 4 bases, J lost 8 bases, and 14 bases lay in between. The CDR3 is 13 amino acids. Germline V gene sequence: CDR1 MNHNS, CDR2 SASEGT. The chain's CDR3 is CASSGGQLGGYTF. CDR3 bases: TGTGCCAGCAGTGGAGGGCAACTAGGGGGCTACACCTTC.

The V gene is TRBV4-3, the J gene TRBJ2-7; 7 bases align to TRBD1. This CDR3 is built from 15 residues. The J segment lost 5 bases and the V segment lost 5 bases, leaving 12 bases of the junction unmatched. Per the germline V gene, CDR1 is LGHNA and CDR2 is YSLEER. The DNA for the CDR3 is TGCGCCAGCAGCAGGGACAGATCGATAGGGCACGAGCAGTACTTC. Translated, it gives CASSRDRSIGHEQYF.

The chain links TRBV10-3 to TRBJ2-2; 10 bases match TRBD2. The CDR3 has 15 amino acids. Germline CDR1 ENHRY, CDR2 SYGVKD. The ends lost 3 bases at V and 6 bases at J; junction bases unmatched: 4. DNA of the CDR3: TGTGCCATCAGTGAAGCGGGGGGGGTCGCCGGGGAGCTGTTTTTT. It encodes CAISEAGGVAGELFF.

The count of this clone is one. This chain uses TRBV13 with TRBJ2-1, with 7 bases identical to TRBD2. The length of the CDR3 is 14 residues. The germline CDR1 and CDR2 sequences are PRHDT and FYEKMQ (reference sequence). V was clipped by 1 base and J by 5 bases; unmatched bases: 2. CDR3 nucleotides: TGTGCCAGCAGCTTAGCGGGGGGAAACAATGAGCAGTTCTTC. Its protein is CASSLAGGNNEQFF.

J is TRBJ1-5 and V is TRBV15; D gene unclear. Germline V gene sequence: CDR1 LNHNV, CDR2 YYDKDF (reference sequence). V was cut by 0 bases and J by 2 bases, with 17 bases left in between. The CDR3 runs 18 residues. As DNA, the CDR3 is TGTGCCACCAGCAGAGATTACTATGACGGCGTGGGCAATCAGCCCCAGCATTTT. Its protein is CATSRDYYDGVGNQPQHF.

The chain recombines TRBV5-1 with TRBJ1-1; possible D gene TRBD1, 5 bases. The CDR3 totals 15 residues. V dropped 4 bases and J dropped 1 base, with 14 bases sitting between them. Germline CDR1 and CDR2: SGHRS and YFSETQ. The CDR3 region has the DNA TGCGCCAGCAGCCCCGGGGCAGGGCCGAACACTGAAGCTTTCTTT. It encodes CASSPGAGPNTEAFF.

This sequence joins TRBV11-1 and TRBJ1-3; 9 bases map to TRBD1. This CDR3 spans 16 amino acids. CDR1 is SGHAT and CDR2 is FQDESV in the germline V gene (reference sequence). V lost 5 bases, J lost 4 bases, and 9 bases stayed unmatched. The CDR3 DNA sequence: TGTGCCAGCAGCCCGGGGGACAGGGATAAAGGAAACACCATATATTTT. Translation gives CASSPGDRDKGNTIYF.

The chain links TRBV5-6 to TRBJ1-5; D possibly corresponds to TRBD1 (5 bases). Per the germline V gene, CDR1 is SGHDT and CDR2 is YYEEEE. Deletions cut 0 bases from V and 5 bases from J, with 6 bases between. This CDR3 spans 13 amino acids. CDR3 bases: TGTGCCAGCAGCTTGGGCAGGGATCAGCCCCAGCATTTT. Translated: CASSLGRDQPQHF.

The chain combines TRBV19 with TRBJ1-1; D is perhaps TRBD1 (5 bases). Per the germline V gene, CDR1 is LNHDA and CDR2 is SQIVND (reference sequence). This CDR3 is 12 amino acids long. Deletions cut 7 bases from V and 4 bases from J, with 10 bases between. The CDR3 protein is CASTLRGTEAFF. The CDR3 DNA reads as TGTGCCAGTACCCTGAGGGGCACTGAAGCTTTCTTT.

The genes are TRBV19 and TRBJ1-2; D is possibly TRBD1 (5 bases). V dropped 10 bases and J dropped 4 bases, with 13 bases sitting between them. The CDR3 sequence is 12 residues long. The germline V gene encodes CDR1 LNHDA and CDR2 SQIVND (reference sequence). CDR3 bases: TGTGCCACCCGAAGTGGGGGCTATGGCTACACCTTC. Translated, it gives CATRSGGYGYTF.

In this sample, this clone turned up once. This chain links TRBV9 with TRBJ2-3; D unclear. The CDR3 spans 15 residues. Trimming cost V 0 bases and J 6 bases, with 14 bases left between them. Germline CDR1 and CDR2: SGDLS and YYNGEE. In nucleotides, the CDR3 is TGTGCCAGCAGCGTAGAGTGGGTCACCTGGGATACGCAGTATTTT. It specifies CASSVEWVTWDTQYF.